A single sample is the source of the 5 T cell receptor beta chains below, sequenced in a study of cytomegalovirus exposure and HLA in healthy donors. 60 Vbeta and 13 Jbeta primers were used in PCR. Sequenced by immunoSEQ multiplex PCR; TCRdb stores in-frame clones only, minus some. The sample has 150,000 to 200,000 clones. The sample consisted of PBMCs. Every receptor here comes from a boy aged 10-17 years in good health and CMV-seronegative.

The CDR3 loop is CASSKFTGGETQYF. The CDR3 DNA reads TGTGCCAGCAGCAAATTCACAGGGGGAGAGACCCAGTACTTC. The chain uses TRBV11-3 and TRBJ2-5, with 8 nucleotides matching TRBD1. The trim removed 5 bases at V and 4 bases at J, leaving 6 bases unmatched. The CDR3 sequence is 14 residues long. The germline V gene encodes CDR1 SGHNT and CDR2 YENEEA.

The chain couples TRBV7-2 to TRBJ1-3; 7 bases match TRBD1. Germline V CDR1 and CDR2: SGHTA, FQGNSA. V shed 3 bases, J shed 0 bases, and the junction held 14 bases outside the gene matches. The CDR3 runs 19 residues. The CDR3 loop reads CASSFRGQGVSFSGNTIYF. CDR3 DNA sequence: TGTGCCAGCAGCTTCCGGGGGCAGGGGGTTTCATTCTCTGGAAACACCATATATTTT. Complete variable domain (other parts from reference TRBV7-2 and TRBJ1-3): GAGVSQSPSNKVTEKGKDVELRCDPISGHTALYWYRQSLGQGLEFLIYFQGNSAPDKSGLPSDRFSAERTGGSVSTLTIQRTQQEDSAVYLCASSFRGQGVSFSGNTIYFGEGSWLTVV.

The chain carries TRBV14 and TRBJ2-6; possible D gene TRBD1, 5 bases. Germline assignment: CDR1 SGHDN and CDR2 FVKESK. This CDR3 region has 20 residues. V lost 4 bases to trimming and J lost 1 base, with 23 bases between them. The chain's CDR3 is CASSPAWGTRPRSGANVLTF. The CDR3 DNA reads as TGTGCCAGCAGCCCCGCGTGGGGCACTCGTCCAAGATCTGGGGCCAACGTCCTGACTTTC.

The chain combines TRBV6-5 with TRBJ2-5, with D possibly matching TRBD2 (6 bases). The CDR3 is made up of 14 amino acids. V lost 3 bases, J lost 1 base, and 9 bases lay in between. Germline V gives CDR1 MNHEY, CDR2 SVGAGI. The CDR3 spells CASSYGGVQETQYF. In DNA form, the CDR3 reads TGTGCCAGCAGTTATGGCGGGGTCCAAGAGACCCAGTACTTC.

The V call is TRBV30, the J call TRBJ1-1; maybe TRBD1 (5 bases). CDR1 GTSNPN and CDR2 SVGIG come from the germline V gene (reference sequence). V lost 7 bases to trimming and J lost 3 bases, with 15 bases between them. The CDR3 sequence is 13 residues long. DNA of the CDR3: TGTGCCTTTTGGGACTTCCTCTACACTGAAGCTTTCTTT. Translation: CAFWDFLYTEAFF.